The 3 T cell receptor beta chains presented below share a single source sample, sequenced in a study of beta chain features in type 1 diabetes. Since all of the isolated RNA was reverse transcribed, expressed TCRB transcripts were what got sequenced. Produced via immunoSEQ multiplex PCR; TCRdb's table is partial and in-frame only. The sample holds under 300,000 clones, about 26% seen once. The sample consisted of central memory CD4+ T cells from blood. Receptors were obtained from a man under 40 in good health.

This clone occurred a few times. The chain is built from TRBV6-4 and TRBJ2-7; D is unclear. CDR3 length: 15 amino acids. Germline V gene lookup returns CDR1 MRHNA and CDR2 SNTAGT. Between the trimmed V and J ends, which lost 3 bases and 0 bases, there was a span of 12 bases. CDR3 DNA: TGTGCCAGCAGTGAGAAGGGTCCTACCTCCTACGAGCAGTACTTC. Translating gives CASSEKGPTSYEQYF.

Note on this clone: The sample holds other DNA sequences that translate to the same CDR3. The J gene is TRBJ1-5, the V gene TRBV30; no clear D gene. Germline CDR1 GTSNPN, CDR2 SVGIG (reference sequence). Trimming removed 0 bases at V and 2 bases at J, with 8 bases between. This CDR3 is built from 14 residues. DNA for the CDR3: TGTGCCTGGAGTGTACCTGGGGGCAATCAGCCCCAGCATTTT. Translated: CAWSVPGGNQPQHF.

This clone was recorded a few times. V and J are TRBV29-1 and TRBJ2-3; D gene uncertain. The germline CDR1 and CDR2 sequences are SQVTM and ANQGSEA. This CDR3 region has 11 residues. V was trimmed by 5 bases and J by 2 bases, leaving 5 bases between them. The CDR3 is CSVYTTDTQYF. CDR3 nucleotide sequence: TGCAGCGTTTACACCACAGATACGCAGTATTTT.